This TCR beta chain was retrieved from a study of a mutant IDH1 vaccine in newly diagnosed glioma. The overall study: Vaccination started 4-6 weeks after radiotherapy alone, or with temozolomide cycles. The treated population exhibited a male proportion of approximately 62%, a female proportion of 37.5%, and a mean age of roughly 41 years.

Sequenced by immunoSEQ multiplex PCR; TCRdb stores in-frame clones only, minus some. Altogether tens of thousands of clones are present, around 80% being singletons, with the ten largest covering approximately 8%. On this clone itself: Its target is not known.

Trimming took 1 base from V and 15 from J, leaving 15 bases between them. The CDR3 is 13 amino acids. Germline values: CDR1 LNHDA, CDR2 SQIVND (reference sequence). Noted time point: week 11, during vaccination. It was 300 ug of mutant IDH1 20-mer peptide that made up each vaccine dose, given with topical imiquimod. V and J are TRBV19 and TRBJ1-4, with D hard to call. The receptor was derived from a man aged 40-50 years with glioma. Sequencing was performed on PBMCs, taken from a glioma patient whose treatment included an IDH1 peptide vaccine. CDR3 protein: CASSIVGSHLVFF. The DNA for the CDR3 is TGTGCCAGTAGTATAGTAGGTAGCCACCTGGTGTTTTTT.